The TCR beta chain under discussion was sequenced for a study of blood T cell repertoires in COVID-19. Study summary: Researchers got acute and convalescent COVID-19 samples from the United States, Italy and Spain.

There are 15 residues in the CDR3. CDR1 MDHEN and CDR2 SYDVKM come from the germline V gene. All enrollees were about 18 to 100 years old and from fewer than 25 US areas. Grouping used clinical history reported by participants in a survey and questionnaire. Donors of Cohort 3 who recovered were those that had two negative PCRs, clearance, or symptom resolution. About this clone: One junction end does not reproduce the germline sequence, and a read error may be involved.

TCRdb's copy holds only in-frame clones and misses some; the assay was immunoSEQ multiplex PCR. The sample lists approximately 300,000 clones, approximately 86% seen once, with under 3% in the top ten. The specimen was PBMCs or T cells enriched from blood (not recorded which). The rearrangement uses TRBV28 and TRBJ1-2; no reliable D call. This receptor was identified in a woman under 30 who had recovered from COVID-19. CDR3 region: CANSFPRGSRYGYTF. CDR3 DNA sequence: TGTGCCAACAGTTTTCCCCGGGGATCGCGCTATGGCTACACCTTC.